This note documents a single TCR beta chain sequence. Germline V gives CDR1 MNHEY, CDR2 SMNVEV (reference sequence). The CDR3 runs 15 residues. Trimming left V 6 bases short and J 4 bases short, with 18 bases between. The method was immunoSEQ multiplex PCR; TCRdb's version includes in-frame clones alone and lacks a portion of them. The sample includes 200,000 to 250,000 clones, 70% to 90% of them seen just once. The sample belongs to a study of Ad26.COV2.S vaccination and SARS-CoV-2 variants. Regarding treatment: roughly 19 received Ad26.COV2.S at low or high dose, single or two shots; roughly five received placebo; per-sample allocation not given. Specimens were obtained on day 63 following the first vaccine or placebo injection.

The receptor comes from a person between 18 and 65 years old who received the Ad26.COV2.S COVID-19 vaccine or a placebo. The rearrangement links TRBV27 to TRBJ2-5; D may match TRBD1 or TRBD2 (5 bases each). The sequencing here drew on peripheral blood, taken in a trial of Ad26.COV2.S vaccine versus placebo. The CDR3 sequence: CASSLRGREIETQYF. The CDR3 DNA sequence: TGTGCCAGCAGCCTCCGCGGCAGGGAGATAGAGACCCAGTACTTC.